Sequencing of this TCR beta chain was carried out in a study of blood T cell repertoires in COVID-19. Germline values: CDR1 SQVTM, CDR2 ANQGSEA. The CDR3 is 10 residues long. V lost 7 bases to trimming and J lost 3 bases, with 6 bases between them. Clones were sequenced by immunoSEQ multiplex PCR, and TCRdb holds only the in-frame ones, with some missing. This table holds 350,000 or so clones, more than 70% found once. This clonotype was sampled from a woman in her 30s who had been exposed to COVID-19. The chain carries TRBV29-1 and TRBJ2-5; a weak D match, TRBD2 (5 bases). Sequenced input: PBMCs or T cells enriched from blood (not recorded which). The CDR3, as DNA: TGCAGCGCCGGGGAAGAGACCCAGTACTTC. It codes for CSAGEETQYF.